A single sample gave rise to the 28 T cell receptor beta chains below, sequenced in a study of tumor-infiltrating lymphocytes in primary liver carcinoma. The investigators made TCR beta cDNA from around 540 ng total RNA, using a constant-region primer. Library construction for TCR beta comprised three nested multiplex PCR rounds performed with slightly modified ARM-PCR. A C-beta reverse primer and TRBV1-TRBV30 forward primers served in each of the first two PCR rounds, at about 10 cycles apiece. TCRdb processed the multiplex PCR reads anew with MiXCR; each CDR3 protein has one entry. The sample includes approximately 190,000 distinct CDR3 sequences, about 82% seen only once; the top ten take 15% to 20%. RNA and DNA were co-extracted from approximately 20-30 mg of unsorted bulk tissue. Sequencing was carried out using tumor tissue from primary liver carcinoma. All receptors come from a man in his forties with primary liver carcinoma and hepatitis B virus infection.

Concerning this clonotype: Sequence at one end of the junction differs from germline and may be a read error. The chain couples TRBV29-1 to TRBJ2-2; 10 bases match TRBD1. The CDR3 loop spans 15 amino acids. Germline V lookup: CDR1 SQVTM, CDR2 ANQGSEA. In nucleotides, the CDR3 is TGCAGCGTTGTAGGACAGGGGGATCACATCGGGGAGTTGTTTTTT. It encodes CSVVGQGDHIGELFF.

Comment on this clonotype: Germline is not matched at one junction end, which may reflect a read error. V and J are TRBV12-3 or TRBV12-4 and TRBJ2-1; the D is unclear. The CDR3 length is 15 residues. The CDR3 region has the DNA TGTGCCAGCAGTTTGGGTACCAACTCCTATAATGAGCAGTTCTTC. The encoded protein is CASSLGTNSYNEQFF.

For this clonotype: One end of the junction is discordant with germline, which a read error may explain. The V gene is TRBV4-1, the J gene TRBJ1-5; perhaps TRBD1 as D (5 bases). The CDR3 covers 15 residues. Germline V gene sequence: CDR1 MGHRA, CDR2 YSYEKL. CDR3 nucleotides: TGTGTCAGCAGTCCCATAGAGGGGAGCATTCAGCCCCAGCATTTT. Amino acid sequence: CVSSPIEGSIQPQHF.

The chain combines TRBV29-1 with TRBJ2-1; 15 bases line up with TRBD2. CDR3 size: 15 residues. Looked up from germline, CDR1 is SQVTM and CDR2 is ANQGSEA. V gave up 8 bases and J gave up 15 bases; unmatched junction bases: 17. CDR3 nucleotide sequence: TGCAGCATTGGACTAGCGGGAGGGTTCTACAATGAGTTGTTCTTC. This gives the protein CSIGLAGGFYNELFF.

CDR3: CASSSSRESSVEQYF. The CDR3 nucleotides are TGTGCCAGCAGCTCATCCCGGGAATCCTCCGTTGAGCAGTACTTC. This chain links TRBV11-1 with TRBJ2-7, with a tentative D call TRBD2 (5 bases). CDR3 size: 15 residues. V was pared by 4 bases and J by 7 bases, with 20 bases between. Per the germline V gene, CDR1 is SGHAT and CDR2 is FQDESV (reference sequence).

As concerns this clonotype: The missing conserved phenylalanine or tryptophan at the end of this CDR3 makes a read error likely. The chain carries TRBV12-3 or TRBV12-4 and TRBJ2-7, with D possibly TRBD1 on 6 matching bases. The CDR3 sequence is 16 residues long. The CDR3 DNA reads TGTGCCAGGAGTTTATGGGGGCAAGGGAGATCCTACGAGCAGTACTTA. Translation: CARSLWGQGRSYEQYL.

The chain employs TRBV6-2 or TRBV6-3 and TRBJ1-1; a weak D match, TRBD1 (6 bases). There are 13 residues in the CDR3. Germline CDR1 is MNHEY and CDR2 is SVGEGT. Trimming took off 5 bases at V and 3 bases at J, with 10 bases between the two ends. The CDR3 nucleotides are TGTGCCAGCAGTCGACAGGTATACACTGAAGCTTTCTTT. It specifies CASSRQVYTEAFF.

On this clonotype itself: Relative to the germline gene, one junction end is altered; a read error may explain this. This chain links TRBV6-1 with TRBJ2-1, with 9 bases matching TRBD2. The CDR3 has 15 amino acids. The germline V gene has CDR1 MNHNS and CDR2 SASEGT. The DNA for the CDR3 is TGTGCCAGCGGTGACCGACTAGCGGCGGGAAATGACCAGTTCTTC. Residues: CASGDRLAAGNDQFF.

The V and J genes are TRBV28 and TRBJ1-1, with D tentatively TRBD1 (5 bases). CDR3 length: 15 residues. The V gene's germline CDR1 is MDHEN and CDR2 SYDVKM. The CDR3 region is CVSSLATTGNTEAFF. The CDR3 DNA reads TGTGTCAGTAGTTTAGCAACAACAGGGAACACTGAAGCTTTCTTT. Together with reference TRBV28 and TRBJ1-1, the CDR3 gives the full variable domain: DVKVTQSSRYLVKRTGEKVFLECVQDMDHENMFWYRQDPGLGLRLIYFSYDVKMKEKGDIPEGYSVSREKKERFSLILESASTNQTSMYLCVSSLATTGNTEAFFGQGTRLTVV.

About this clonotype: Compared with germline, one end of the junction differs, possibly owing to a read error. This chain links TRBV6-6 with TRBJ2-5; tentative D call: TRBD2 (5 bases). This CDR3 is 15 amino acids long. Germline CDR1 MNHNY, CDR2 SVGAGI (reference sequence). The DNA for the CDR3 is TGTGCCAGCGGTTACTCGGGGATAGTCAAAGAGACCCAGTACTTC. Its protein is CASGYSGIVKETQYF.

As concerns this clonotype: Given the absence of the conserved phenylalanine or tryptophan at the CDR3 end, a read error is likely. The V and J genes are TRBV28 and TRBJ1-6; no reliable D call. Looked up from germline, CDR1 is MDHEN and CDR2 is SYDVKM. V gave up 7 bases and J gave up 4 bases, with 14 bases separating them. The CDR3 spans 15 residues. The CDR3 region is CASNSRGQYNSPLHL. CDR3 coding DNA: TGTGCCAGCAACTCCCGTGGGCAATATAATTCACCCCTCCACCTT.

A remark on this clonotype: Sequence at one end of the junction differs from germline and may be a read error. This chain connects TRBV10-3 to TRBJ1-2, with a weak D call TRBD1 (5 bases). The CDR3 covers 13 residues. CDR1 is ENHRY and CDR2 is SYGVKD in the germline V gene. The CDR3 DNA reads as TGCGCCACCAGAGTCGACAGAGACTATGGCTACACCTTC. This encodes CATRVDRDYGYTF.

This clonotype showed up just a few times. Given a much more abundant clone one base away, this may be a read error. The chain employs TRBV15 and TRBJ2-5, with 8 bases fitting TRBD1. Germline CDR1 reads LNHNV; CDR2 reads YYDKDF (reference sequence). This CDR3 comprises 16 residues. DNA for the CDR3: TGTGTCACCAGCAGAGGAGGACAGGGAGGTCGAGAGACCCAGTACTTC. It translates to CVTSRGGQGGRETQYF.

With regard to this clonotype: The final CDR3 position lacks the conserved phenylalanine or tryptophan, pointing to a likely read error. The limits of the CDR3 on the DNA are not certain, so only TCRdb's listed CDR3 is given. This chain joins TRBV5-6 and TRBJ2-5; the table's D call of TRBD2 was not tested on the DNA. CDR1 SGHDT and CDR2 YYEEEE come from the germline V gene. Both ends counted, the CDR3 spans 15 residues. The CDR3 is CASTQSSGRAGTHYS.

A note on this clonotype: This clone may be a read error of a much larger clone one base away. The rearrangement links TRBV7-9 to TRBJ2-4; D may be TRBD1 (5 bases). V shed 5 bases and J shed 5 bases, with 16 bases lying between them. The CDR3 runs 15 residues. Germline V gene lookup returns CDR1 SEHNR and CDR2 FQNEAQ (reference sequence). CDR3 loop: CASSPRQSGENIQYF. In DNA form, the CDR3 reads TGTGCCAGCAGCCCGCGACAGAGTGGGGAAAACATTCAGTACTTC.

Concerning this clonotype: Relative to the germline gene, one junction end is altered; a read error may explain this. V and J are TRBV12-3 or TRBV12-4 and TRBJ2-1, with a tentative D call TRBD2 (5 bases). This CDR3 comprises 13 residues. CDR3 in DNA: TGTCCCAGCCAATTTGGCGGAGGCTATGAGCAGTTCTTT. Residues: CPSQFGGGYEQFF.

This clonotype was recorded once. J is TRBJ2-5 and V is TRBV7-8, with D perhaps TRBD2 (6 bases). Germline values: CDR1 SGHVS, CDR2 FQNEAQ. V was clipped by 5 bases and J by 11 bases, with 15 bases between them. This CDR3 contains 12 residues. CDR3 amino acids: CASSGHWEAQYF. Here the CDR3 DNA reads TGTGCCAGCAGCGGACATTGGGAGGCTCAGTACTTC.

Turning to this clonotype: The junction departs from the called germline gene at one end, perhaps through a read error. This chain links TRBV4-3 with TRBJ2-5, with TRBD2 identical over 7 bases. Germline loops: CDR1 LGHNA, CDR2 YSLEER. The CDR3 extends over 14 amino acids. CDR3 sequence: CTSSQNWGGETQYF. In DNA form, the CDR3 reads TGTACCAGCAGCCAAAACTGGGGGGGGGAGACCCAGTACTTC.

The chain employs TRBV5-6 and TRBJ2-7, with D perhaps matching TRBD1 (6 bases). This CDR3 is built from 14 residues. The V and J ends lost 6 bases and 5 bases respectively, with 18 bases between them. The V gene's germline CDR1 is SGHDT and CDR2 YYEEEE. Here the CDR3 reads CASIRTLGGDEQYF. In nucleotides, the CDR3 is TGTGCCAGCATCCGAACACTAGGGGGAGACGAGCAGTACTTC.

As to this clonotype: The CDR3 ends on some other residue instead of the conserved phenylalanine or tryptophan, so this is likely a read error. V is TRBV11-3 and J is TRBJ1-5, with D perhaps matching TRBD1 (5 bases). The CDR3 sequence is 15 residues long. The germline gives CDR1 SGHNT, CDR2 YENEEA. In DNA form, the CDR3 reads TGTGCCAGCAGTTTAGATCTGGGGGTGGCTCACCCCCAGCATCTT. It codes for CASSLDLGVAHPQHL.

Regarding this clonotype: A much bigger clone sits one base away, suggesting this may be a read error. The chain joins TRBV6-4 to TRBJ2-3; tentatively, D is TRBD2 (5 bases). The CDR3 covers 14 residues. The germline V gene has CDR1 MRHNA and CDR2 SNTAGT. The CDR3 DNA follows: TGTGCCAGCTGTGACGGGAAGGAGACAGATACGCAGTATTTT. Translating gives CASCDGKETDTQYF.

The table lists this clonotype with many counts. This chain uses TRBV6-5 with TRBJ1-2; D is unclear. V shed 4 bases and J shed 5 bases, with 11 bases lying between them. Germline-derived CDR1 and CDR2 are MNHEY and SVGAGI. The CDR3 spans 13 residues. CDR3 sequence: CASSSRGTYGYTF. Written as DNA, the CDR3 is TGTGCCAGCAGTTCGCGGGGTACTTATGGCTACACCTTC.

For this clonotype: Mismatch with germline at one junction end may stem from a read error. The chain carries TRBV6-4 and TRBJ2-5; 12 bases map to TRBD2. There are 15 residues in the CDR3. Germline loops: CDR1 MRHNA, CDR2 SNTAGT. The CDR3 region has the DNA TGTGCCAGTGACAGGACTAGCGGGACGGAAGAGAGCCAGTATTTC. As protein: CASDRTSGTEESQYF.

This chain connects TRBV20-1 to TRBJ2-3; TRBD2 matches at 16 bases. Germline lookup yields CDR1 DFQATT and CDR2 SNEGSKA (reference sequence). The CDR3 extends over 18 amino acids. J was trimmed by 4 bases and V by 3 bases; bases with no gene match: 10. This chain's CDR3 is CSARDPGLAGGPADTQYF. In DNA form, the CDR3 reads TGCAGTGCTAGGGACCCGGGACTAGCGGGAGGGCCCGCAGATACGCAGTATTTT.

Note on this clonotype: Germline is not matched at one junction end, which may reflect a read error. The gene calls are TRBV29-1 and TRBJ2-7; the D call may be TRBD1 or TRBD2 (5 bases each). CDR1 is SQVTM and CDR2 is ANQGSEA in the germline V gene. CDR3 length: 14 residues. CDR3 sequence reads: CNARGRGSSYEQYF. In nucleotides, the CDR3 is TGCAACGCAAGGGGTCGAGGGAGCTCCTACGAGCAGTACTTT.

This clonotype has a handful of counts. Mismatch with germline at one junction end may stem from a read error. The CDR3 sequence: CNGTSGKLYEHFF. The CDR3 DNA reads TGTAACGGGACTAGCGGGAAGCTCTATGAGCACTTCTTC. The chain carries TRBV29-1 and TRBJ2-1; TRBD2 agrees at 13 bases. CDR1 and CDR2 (germline): SQVTM, ANQGSEA. There are 13 residues in the CDR3.

Worth noting for this clonotype: As the CDR3 is not closed by the conserved phenylalanine or tryptophan, this likely results from a read error. The rearrangement links TRBV11-3 to TRBJ2-7; 7 positions agree with TRBD1. With 7 bases clipped from V and 1 base from J, the junction kept 4 bases outside the gene matches. The CDR3 extends over 13 amino acids. CDR1 and CDR2 (germline): SGHNT, YENEEA. In DNA, the CDR3 is TGTGCCAGCAACGAGGGACAGTCCTACGAGCAGTACTGC. It yields the protein CASNEGQSYEQYC.

A word on this clonotype: At one of its ends the junction is not consistent with the germline gene, which may arise from a read error. This sequence joins TRBV6-1 and TRBJ2-4, with D perhaps matching TRBD1 (6 bases). The CDR3 has 16 amino acids. Per germline, CDR1 MNHNS and CDR2 SASEGT. This CDR3 reads CAGSGTGRFGKNIQYF. The CDR3 region has the DNA TGTGCCGGCAGTGGCACAGGGCGGTTCGGCAAAAACATTCAGTACTTC.